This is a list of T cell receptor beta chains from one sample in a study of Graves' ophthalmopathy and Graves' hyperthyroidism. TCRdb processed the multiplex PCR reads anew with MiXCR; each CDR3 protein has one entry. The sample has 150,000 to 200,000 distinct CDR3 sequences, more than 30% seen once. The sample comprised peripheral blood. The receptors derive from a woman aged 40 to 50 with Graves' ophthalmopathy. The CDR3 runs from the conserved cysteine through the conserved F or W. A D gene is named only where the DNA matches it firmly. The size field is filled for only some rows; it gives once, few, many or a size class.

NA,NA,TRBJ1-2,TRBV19,TGTGCCAGTAGTATGAGAGGGGTGAAGAGCTACACCTTC,CASSMRGVKSYTF
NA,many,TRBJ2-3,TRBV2,TGTGCCAGCAGTCAAAGCGGCACAGATACGCAGTATTTT,CASSQSGTDTQYF
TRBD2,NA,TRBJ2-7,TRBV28,TGTGCCAGCAGTCGGGTCACTTGGGGGGGTAGTAAGTACTTC,CASSRVTWGGSKYF
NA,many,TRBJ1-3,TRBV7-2,TGTGCCAGCAGCCCCAGAGTGGGCTCTGGAAACACCATATATTTT,CASSPRVGSGNTIYF
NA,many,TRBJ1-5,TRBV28,TGTGCCAGCAGTTTTCCTTTGGGTGAACAGCCCCAGCATTTT,CASSFPLGEQPQHF
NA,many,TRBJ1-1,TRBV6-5,TGTGCCAGCAGTTACGAGAAGGAAGCTTTCTTT,CASSYEKEAFF
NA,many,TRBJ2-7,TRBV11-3,TGTGCCAGCAGCTTAGGAGGGGCCGAGCAGTACTTC,CASSLGGAEQYF
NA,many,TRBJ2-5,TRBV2,TGTGCCAGCAGTGAGGGCTCTCGAAACTCTAAAGAGACCCAGTACTTC,CASSEGSRNSKETQYF
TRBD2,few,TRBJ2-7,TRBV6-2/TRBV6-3,TGTGCCAGCAGGGTGACTAGCGGATACTACGAGCAGTACTTC,CASRVTSGYYEQYF
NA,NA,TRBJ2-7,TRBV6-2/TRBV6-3,TGTGCCAGCAGTCTAGGGACATACGAGCAGTACTTC,CASSLGTYEQYF
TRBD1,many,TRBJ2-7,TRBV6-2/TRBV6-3,TGTGCCAGCAAGAACTCCGGGACAGGATCCTACGAGCAGTACTTC,CASKNSGTGSYEQYF
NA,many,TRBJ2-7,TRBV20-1,TGCAGTGCTAGGGCCGCCGACTACTCCTACGAGCAGTACTTC,CSARAADYSYEQYF
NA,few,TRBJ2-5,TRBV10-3,TGTGCCATCAGGGACAGAGGGCAAGAGACCCAGTACTTC,CAIRDRGQETQYF
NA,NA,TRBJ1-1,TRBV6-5,TGTGCCAGCAGTTACGGGGTCGTGAGAGGGACTGAAGCTTTCTTT,CASSYGVVRGTEAFF
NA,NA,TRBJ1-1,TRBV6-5,TGTGCCAGCAGTTACTCGAGGGCGGGTGGGAACACTGAAGCTTTCTTT,CASSYSRAGGNTEAFF
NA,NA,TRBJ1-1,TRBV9,TGTGCCAGCAGCCCGAGGGGGGGGCCCGGAGGAGCTTTCTTT,CASSPRGGPGGAFF
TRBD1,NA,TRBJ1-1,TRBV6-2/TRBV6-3,TGTGCCAGCAGTTACTTGCCAGGGGGCGTCACTAAAGCTTTCTTT,CASSYLPGGVTKAFF
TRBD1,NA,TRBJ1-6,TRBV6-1,TGTGCCAGCAGTACCACAGGGGGAAGCTCACCCCTCCACTTT,CASSTTGGSSPLHF
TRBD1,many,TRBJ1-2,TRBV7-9,TGTGCCAGCAGCTTGCTTGCGGACAGGGGACATGGCTACACCTTC,CASSLLADRGHGYTF
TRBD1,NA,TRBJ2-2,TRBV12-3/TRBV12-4,TGTGCCAGCAGCGTACAGGGGTTCGGGGAGCTGTTTTTT,CASSVQGFGELFF
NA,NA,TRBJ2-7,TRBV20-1,TGCAGTGCTACGCCATCCGGGTCCGAGCAGTACTTC,CSATPSGSEQYF
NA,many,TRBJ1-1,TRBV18,TGTGCCAGCTCACCACTTGAAGACACTGAAGCTTTCTTT,CASSPLEDTEAFF
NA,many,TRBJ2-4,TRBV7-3,TGTGCCAGCAGCTTAAGTGTAGCCGAAACCATTCAGTACTTC,CASSLSVAETIQYF
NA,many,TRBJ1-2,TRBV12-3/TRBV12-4,TGTGCCAGCAGCAAACAGCCTAACTATGGCTACACCTTC,CASSKQPNYGYTF
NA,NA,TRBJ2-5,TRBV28,TGTGCCAGCAGTTTCGGAAAGAAAGAAGGGCAAGAGACCCAGTACTTC,CASSFGKKEGQETQYF
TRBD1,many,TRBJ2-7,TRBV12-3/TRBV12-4,TGTGCCAGCAGTTTTGACAGGGCGGTCGAGCAGTACTTC,CASSFDRAVEQYF
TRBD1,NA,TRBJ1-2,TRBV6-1,TGTGCCAGCAGTGAAGCGGACAGGGGCCATGAGGGCTACACCTTC,CASSEADRGHEGYTF
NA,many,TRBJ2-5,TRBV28,TGTGCCAGCAGTTTTAACAGTCGTCAAGAGACCCAGTACTTC,CASSFNSRQETQYF